This T cell receptor (beta chain) came from a study of cytomegalovirus exposure and HLA in healthy donors. Study conclusions and caveats: Accurate prediction of most subjects' HLA-A and HLA-B alleles from TCR beta sequences was reported. 150 to 200 TCR beta chains were listed as cytomegalovirus-associated. In terms of immune exposure information, only CMV serostatus was available.

Researchers ran the PCR with 60 Vbeta and 13 Jbeta primers. Produced via immunoSEQ multiplex PCR; TCRdb's table is partial and in-frame only. Of about 160,000 clones listed, around four fifths were seen once; the top ten hold 1.3%. A note on this clone: Its matching antigen is unknown.

Trimming at V came to 6 bases and at J to 0 bases, leaving 3 bases not matched to a gene. CDR1 and CDR2 (germline): SNHLY, FYNNEI. The CDR3 totals 14 residues. The TCR originated in a man younger than 40 in good health and CMV-seronegative. This sequence joins TRBV2 and TRBJ2-7; 9 bases fit TRBD1. Sequenced sample: PBMCs. CDR3 loop: CASRGQGLSYEQYF. CDR3 nucleotides: TGTGCCAGCAGGGGACAGGGCCTCTCCTACGAGCAGTACTTC. The variable domain in full, completed from reference TRBV2 and TRBJ2-7, reads EPEVTQTPSHQVTQMGQEVILRCVPISNHLYFYWYRQILGQKVEFLVSFYNNEISEKSEIFDDQFSVERPDGSNFTLKIRSTKLEDSAMYFCASRGQGLSYEQYFGPGTRLTVT.